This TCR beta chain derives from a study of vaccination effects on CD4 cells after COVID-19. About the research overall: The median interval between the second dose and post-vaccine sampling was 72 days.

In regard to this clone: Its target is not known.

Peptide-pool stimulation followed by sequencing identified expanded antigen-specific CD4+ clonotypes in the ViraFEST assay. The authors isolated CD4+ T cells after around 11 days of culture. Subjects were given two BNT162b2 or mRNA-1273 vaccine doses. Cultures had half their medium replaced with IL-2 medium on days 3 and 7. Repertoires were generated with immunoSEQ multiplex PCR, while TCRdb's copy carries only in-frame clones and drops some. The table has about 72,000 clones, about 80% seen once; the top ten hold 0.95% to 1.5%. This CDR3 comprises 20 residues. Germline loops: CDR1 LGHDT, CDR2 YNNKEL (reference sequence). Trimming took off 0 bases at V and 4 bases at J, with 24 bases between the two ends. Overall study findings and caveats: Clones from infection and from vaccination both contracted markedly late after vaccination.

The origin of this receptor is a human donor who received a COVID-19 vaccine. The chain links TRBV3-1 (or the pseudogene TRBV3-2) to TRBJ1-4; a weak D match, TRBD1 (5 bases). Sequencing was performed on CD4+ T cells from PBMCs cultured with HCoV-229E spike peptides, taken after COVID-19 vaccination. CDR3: CASSQDGSRETQTFNEKLFF. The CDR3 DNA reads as TGTGCCAGCAGCCAAGATGGATCCAGGGAGACGCAAACCTTTAATGAAAAACTGTTTTTT.